The clone carrying this T cell receptor (beta chain) occurred a few times. Its target is not known. Primers for the PCR totalled 60 Vbeta and 13 Jbeta. Measured with immunoSEQ multiplex PCR; TCRdb has only the in-frame clones, and not every one. The table has some 180,000 clones, 77% seen once. The source of the sample is a study of cytomegalovirus exposure and HLA in healthy donors. Study as a whole: In an early release, HLA-typed donors contributed approximately 82 million unique TCR sequences. Study-wide results and caveats: Researchers reportedly found TCR beta sequences accurately predicted most subjects' HLA-A and HLA-B alleles.

CDR1 and CDR2 (germline): SGHDN, FVKESK. The junction had 7 bases not matched to a gene; V was cut back by 0 bases and J by 6 bases. The CDR3 contains 16 residues. The chain uses TRBV14 and TRBJ2-1; 8 bases are a match to TRBD2. The sequenced sample was PBMCs. The sequence came from a woman in her sixties in good health and CMV-seropositive. The CDR3 region has the DNA TGTGCCAGCAGCCAAGAAAGCCTAGCGGGCCGCAATGAGCAGTTCTTC. Its protein product is CASSQESLAGRNEQFF.